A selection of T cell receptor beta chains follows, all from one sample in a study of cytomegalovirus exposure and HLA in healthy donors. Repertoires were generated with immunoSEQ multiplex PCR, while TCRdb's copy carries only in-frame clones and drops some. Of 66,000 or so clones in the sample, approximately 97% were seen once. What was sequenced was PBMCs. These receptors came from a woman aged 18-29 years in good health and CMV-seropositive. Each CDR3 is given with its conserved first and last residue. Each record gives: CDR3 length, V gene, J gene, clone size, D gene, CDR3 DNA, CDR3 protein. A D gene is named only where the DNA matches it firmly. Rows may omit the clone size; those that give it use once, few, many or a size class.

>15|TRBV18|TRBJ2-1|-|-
TGTGCCAGCTCACCAAGGTCCCTAGCGATCGATGAGCAGTTCTTC
CASSPRSLAIDEQFF
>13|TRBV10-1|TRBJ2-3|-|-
TGCGCCAGCAAGGACAGCCCCACAGATACGCAGTATTTT
CASKDSPTDTQYF
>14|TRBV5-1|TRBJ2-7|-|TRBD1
TGCGCCAGCAGCGCCGGACAGGATAACTACGAGCAGTACTTC
CASSAGQDNYEQYF
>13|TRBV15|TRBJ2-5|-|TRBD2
TGTGCCACCGGGACTACGTACCAAGAGACCCAGTACTTC
CATGTTYQETQYF
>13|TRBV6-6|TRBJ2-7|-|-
TGTGCCAGCAGTTTCAACAGGGCCTACGAGCAGTACTTC
CASSFNRAYEQYF
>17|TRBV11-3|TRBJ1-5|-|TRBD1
TGTGCCAGCAGTCCGGACAGGGATCATTATAGCAATCAGCCCCAGCATTTT
CASSPDRDHYSNQPQHF
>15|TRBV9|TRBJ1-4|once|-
TGTGCCAGCAGCCTAGACGGGGAGGAGGATGAAAAACTGTTTTTT
CASSLDGEEDEKLFF
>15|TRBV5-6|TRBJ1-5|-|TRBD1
TGTGCCAGCAGCCGAGGGACAGACCTTTTTGTGCCCCAGCATTTT
CASSRGTDLFVPQHF
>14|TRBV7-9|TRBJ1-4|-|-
TGTGCCAGCACCTACCCGGGGAGTAATGAAAAACTGTTTTTT
CASTYPGSNEKLFF
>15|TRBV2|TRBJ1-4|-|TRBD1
TGTGCCAGCAGGGACAGACAGGGGAGTTCAGGAAAACTGTTTTTT
CASRDRQGSSGKLFF
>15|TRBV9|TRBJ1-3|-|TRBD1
TGTGCCAGCAGCCGGAGCCCCGGGACAGTTAACACCATATATTTT
CASSRSPGTVNTIYF
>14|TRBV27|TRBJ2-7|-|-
TGTGCCAGCAGTTCCCTAGGGGCCAACTACGAGCAGTACTTC
CASSSLGANYEQYF
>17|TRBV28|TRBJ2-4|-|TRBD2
TGTGCCAGCAGTTTTCGGTCTAGCGGGGCCCTCCGGAACATTCAGTACTTC
CASSFRSSGALRNIQYF